This T cell receptor beta chain was retrieved from a study of radiotherapy plus CTLA-4 blockade in lung cancer. The wider study: Objective responses arose in about 18% of patients, and 31% experienced disease control.

Germline CDR1 and CDR2: SGHTA and FQGTGA. The CDR3 is 15 residues long. Points from the study as a whole: Some TCR clones had been derived from tumors. These clones expanded in peripheral blood after radiotherapy plus ipilimumab. Reports state that early shifts in blood T cell clones, with interferon-beta, best predicted response.

This clone was detected only a few times. What it binds is not known. At one end, the junction sequence differs from germline, possibly due to a read error. Those patients who had chemo-refractory metastatic non-small-cell lung cancer were given focal radiation along with CTLA-4 blockade through ipilimumab. TCRdb keeps only in-frame clones here, not all; method: immunoSEQ multiplex PCR. The repertoire has approximately 95,000 clones, more than 75% of them found once; the top ten carry 3% to 3.5%. Sequencing was performed on peripheral blood, taken from a patient treated with radiotherapy plus ipilimumab. The chain has TRBV7-3 and TRBJ2-1, with 12 nucleotides matching TRBD2. This TCR derives from a human donor with non-small cell lung cancer who had a partial response to radiotherapy plus ipilimumab. CDR3 residues: CASSLTSGRTSEQFF. Written as DNA, the CDR3 is TGTGCCAGCAGCCTAACTAGCGGGAGGACAAGTGAGCAGTTCTTC.